This TCR beta chain was found in a study of cytomegalovirus exposure and HLA in healthy donors. Study background: HLA-typed donors were the source of approximately 88 million unique TCRs, which an early data release held.

A word on this clone: As yet, its antigen is unknown.

General observations from the study: Association of a missense DCLRE1C variant with TCR beta V- and J-gene trimming was reported in a later analysis.

PCR amplification relied on 60 Vbeta primers (plus 13 Jbeta primers). Some clones are missing from TCRdb's copy, which holds only in-frame ones; the method was immunoSEQ multiplex PCR. The profile shows fewer than 250,000 clones, more than 75% of them singletons. Whereas donors were nominally healthy upon sampling, unrecorded immune exposures were probable. No record was made of this donor's CMV serostatus. The TCR sequence derives from a human donor in good health. Material: PBMCs.

CDR3 sequence: CASSPPGTQYF. CDR3 DNA sequence: TGTGCCAGCTCACCCCCAGGGACCCAGTACTTC. V is TRBV18 and J is TRBJ2-5; no reliable D call. The CDR3 length is 11 residues. The germline V gene has CDR1 KGHSH and CDR2 LQKENI. Trimming shortened V by 3 bases and J by 7 bases, and 6 bases separated the two germline ends.